What follows is one T cell receptor (beta chain) and its context. As yet, its antigen is unknown. The authors ran a second PCR of about 7 to 11 cycles using a sample-barcoded 5' primer and a J-beta primer mix. A single record per CDR3 protein comes from TCRdb applying MiXCR to the 5' RACE reads. The data show about 1.4 million distinct CDR3 sequences, approximately 63% seen once. The V end lost 0 bases, the J end lost 0 bases, and 10 bases lay between the germline ends. Germline CDR1 and CDR2: SGHKS and YYEKEE (reference sequence). This CDR3 comprises 16 residues. These data come from a study of blood T cells in healthy people across ages. Study results and caveats: With unsorted PBMCs, a conclusive comparison of naive versus antigen-experienced cells was not possible. With age, beta diversity per million T cells declined roughly linearly, significantly by over 35. It was held that diversity estimates obtained from one million T cells represented underestimates.

The genes are TRBV5-5 and TRBJ2-4; no clear D gene. Sequencing was done on a sample of blood. This sequence originates from a young man in good health. The CDR3 DNA follows: TGTGCCAGCAGCTTGGGGCTGGTAGGAGCCAAAAACATTCAGTACTTC. The encoded protein is CASSLGLVGAKNIQYF.